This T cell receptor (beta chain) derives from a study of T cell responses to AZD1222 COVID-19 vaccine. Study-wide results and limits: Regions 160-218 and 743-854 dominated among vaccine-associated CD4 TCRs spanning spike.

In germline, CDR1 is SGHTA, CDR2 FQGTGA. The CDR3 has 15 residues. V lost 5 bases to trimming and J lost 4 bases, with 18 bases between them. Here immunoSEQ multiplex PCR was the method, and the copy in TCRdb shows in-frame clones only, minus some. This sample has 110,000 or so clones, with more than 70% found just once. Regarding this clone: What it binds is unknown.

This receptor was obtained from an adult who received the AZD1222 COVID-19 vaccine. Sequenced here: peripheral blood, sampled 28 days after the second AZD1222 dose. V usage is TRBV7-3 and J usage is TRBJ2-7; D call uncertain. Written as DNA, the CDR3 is TGTGCCAGCAGCCCACCCATCCCACCGAGGTACGAGCAGTACTTC. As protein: CASSPPIPPRYEQYF.